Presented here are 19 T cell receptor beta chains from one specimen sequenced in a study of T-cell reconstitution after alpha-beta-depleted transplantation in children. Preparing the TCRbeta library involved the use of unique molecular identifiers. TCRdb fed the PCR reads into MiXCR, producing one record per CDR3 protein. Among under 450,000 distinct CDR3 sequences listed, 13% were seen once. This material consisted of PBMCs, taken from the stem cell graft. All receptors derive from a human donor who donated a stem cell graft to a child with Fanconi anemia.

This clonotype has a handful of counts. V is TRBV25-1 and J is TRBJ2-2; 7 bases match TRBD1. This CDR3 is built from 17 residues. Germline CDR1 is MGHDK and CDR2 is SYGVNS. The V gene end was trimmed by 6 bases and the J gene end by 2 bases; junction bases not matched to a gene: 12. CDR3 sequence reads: CASSSRQGGLNTGELFF. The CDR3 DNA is TGTGCCAGCAGCTCCAGACAGGGTGGGTTAAACACCGGGGAGCTGTTTTTT.

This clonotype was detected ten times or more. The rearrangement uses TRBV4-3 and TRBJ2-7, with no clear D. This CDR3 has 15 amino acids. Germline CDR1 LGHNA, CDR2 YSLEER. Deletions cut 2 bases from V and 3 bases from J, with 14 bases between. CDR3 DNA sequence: TGCGCCAGCAGCCAAACAGCTCCGGGTAACTACGAGCAGTACTTC. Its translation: CASSQTAPGNYEQYF.

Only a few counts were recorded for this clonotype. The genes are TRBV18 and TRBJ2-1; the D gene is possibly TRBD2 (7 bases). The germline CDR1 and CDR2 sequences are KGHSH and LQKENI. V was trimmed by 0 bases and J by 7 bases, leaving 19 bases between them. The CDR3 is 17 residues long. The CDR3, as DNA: TGTGCCAGCTCACCACCGAGCCGGGGGGCAGGGGAAAATGAGCAGTTCTTC. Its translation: CASSPPSRGAGENEQFF.

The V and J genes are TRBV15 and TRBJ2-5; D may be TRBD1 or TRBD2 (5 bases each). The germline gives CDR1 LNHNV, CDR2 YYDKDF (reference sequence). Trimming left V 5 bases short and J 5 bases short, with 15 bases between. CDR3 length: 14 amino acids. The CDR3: CATSPQGEGETQYF. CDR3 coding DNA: TGTGCCACCAGCCCCCAGGGAGAGGGGGAGACCCAGTACTTC.

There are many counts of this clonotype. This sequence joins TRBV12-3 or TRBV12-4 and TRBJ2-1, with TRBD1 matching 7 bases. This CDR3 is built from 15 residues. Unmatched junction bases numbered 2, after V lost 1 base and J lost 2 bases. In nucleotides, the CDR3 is TGTGCCAGCAGTTTAGAGGGGGCGGCCTACAATGAGCAGTTCTTC. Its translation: CASSLEGAAYNEQFF.

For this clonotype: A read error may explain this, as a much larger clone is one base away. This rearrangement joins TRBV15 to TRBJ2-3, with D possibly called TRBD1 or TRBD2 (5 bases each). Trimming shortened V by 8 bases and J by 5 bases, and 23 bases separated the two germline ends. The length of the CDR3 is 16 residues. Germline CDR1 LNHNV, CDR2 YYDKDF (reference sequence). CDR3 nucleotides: TGTGCCACCGGCGCCCGAGGGGACCCGGATGGAGATACGCAGTATTTT. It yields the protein CATGARGDPDGDTQYF.

The CDR3 loop reads CSVGQEGDTQYF. DNA of the CDR3: TGCAGCGTTGGTCAGGAGGGAGATACGCAGTATTTT. The chain uses TRBV29-1 and TRBJ2-3; D might be TRBD2 (6 bases). This CDR3 spans 12 amino acids. The V end lost 4 bases, the J end lost 5 bases, and 10 bases lay between the germline ends. The germline gives CDR1 SQVTM, CDR2 ANQGSEA.

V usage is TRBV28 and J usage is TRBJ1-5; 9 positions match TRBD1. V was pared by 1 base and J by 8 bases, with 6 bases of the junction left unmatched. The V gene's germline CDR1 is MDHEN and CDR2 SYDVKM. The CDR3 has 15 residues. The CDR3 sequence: CASSLSTGGLEPQHF. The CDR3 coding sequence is TGTGCCAGCAGTTTATCTACAGGGGGCCTGGAGCCCCAGCATTTT.

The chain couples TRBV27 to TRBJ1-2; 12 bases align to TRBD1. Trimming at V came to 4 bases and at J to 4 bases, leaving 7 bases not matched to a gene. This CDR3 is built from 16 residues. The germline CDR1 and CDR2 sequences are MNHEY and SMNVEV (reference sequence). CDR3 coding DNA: TGTGCCAGCAGTTCCTGGGACAGGGGGCAAAGCTATGGCTACACCTTC. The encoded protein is CASSSWDRGQSYGYTF.

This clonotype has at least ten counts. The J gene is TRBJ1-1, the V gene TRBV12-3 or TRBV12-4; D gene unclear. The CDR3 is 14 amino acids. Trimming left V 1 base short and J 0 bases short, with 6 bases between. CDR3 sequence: CASSLEPMNTEAFF. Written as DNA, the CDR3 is TGTGCCAGCAGTTTAGAGCCTATGAACACTGAAGCTTTCTTT.

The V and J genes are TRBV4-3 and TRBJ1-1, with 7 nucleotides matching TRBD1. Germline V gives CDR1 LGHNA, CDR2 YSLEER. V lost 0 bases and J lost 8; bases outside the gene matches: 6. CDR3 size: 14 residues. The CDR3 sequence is CASSQDRGEAEAFF. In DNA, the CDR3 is TGCGCCAGCAGCCAAGACAGGGGGGAGGCAGAAGCTTTCTTT.

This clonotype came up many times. CDR3 nucleotide sequence: TGTGCCATCGGGGACACAGCCTACGAGCAGTACTTC. The encoded protein is CAIGDTAYEQYF. The V and J genes are TRBV10-3 and TRBJ2-7, with D possibly matching TRBD1 (6 bases). Germline lookup yields CDR1 ENHRY and CDR2 SYGVKD. V lost 8 bases, J lost 2 bases, and 10 bases lay in between. The CDR3 loop spans 12 amino acids.

CDR3 sequence reads: CASGRVNQPQHF. DNA for the CDR3: TGTGCCAGCGGCAGGGTAAATCAGCCCCAGCATTTT. This sequence joins TRBV6-2 or TRBV6-3 and TRBJ1-5; D is perhaps TRBD1 (5 bases). Germline V CDR1 and CDR2: MNHEY, SVGEGT. The CDR3 runs to 12 residues. The V end lost 8 bases, the J end lost 4 bases, and 9 bases lay between the germline ends.

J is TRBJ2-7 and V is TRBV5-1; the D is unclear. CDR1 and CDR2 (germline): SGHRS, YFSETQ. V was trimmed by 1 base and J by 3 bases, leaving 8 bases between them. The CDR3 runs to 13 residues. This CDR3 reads CASSLWRRYEQYF. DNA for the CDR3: TGCGCCAGCAGCTTGTGGCGTCGCTACGAGCAGTACTTC. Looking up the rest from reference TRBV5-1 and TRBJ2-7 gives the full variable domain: KAGVTQTPRYLIKTRGQQVTLSCSPISGHRSVSWYQQTPGQGLQFLFEYFSETQRNKGNFPGRFSGRQFSNSRSEMNVSTLELGDSALYLCASSLWRRYEQYFGPGTRLTVT.

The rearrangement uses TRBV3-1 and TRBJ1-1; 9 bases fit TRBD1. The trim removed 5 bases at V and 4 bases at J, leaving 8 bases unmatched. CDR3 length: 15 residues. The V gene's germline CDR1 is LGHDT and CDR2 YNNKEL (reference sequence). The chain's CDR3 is CASSYGTGIFTEAFF. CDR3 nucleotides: TGTGCCAGCAGCTATGGGACAGGGATTTTCACTGAAGCTTTCTTT.

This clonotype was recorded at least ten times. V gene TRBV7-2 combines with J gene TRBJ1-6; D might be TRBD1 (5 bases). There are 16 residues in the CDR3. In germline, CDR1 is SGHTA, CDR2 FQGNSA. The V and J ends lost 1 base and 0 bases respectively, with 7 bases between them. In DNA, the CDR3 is TGTGCCAGCAGCTTAGACAGGAACTCCTATAATTCACCCCTCCACTTT. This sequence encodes CASSLDRNSYNSPLHF. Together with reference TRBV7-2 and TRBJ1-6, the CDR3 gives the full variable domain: GAGVSQSPSNKVTEKGKDVELRCDPISGHTALYWYRQSLGQGLEFLIYFQGNSAPDKSGLPSDRFSAERTGGSVSTLTIQRTQQEDSAVYLCASSLDRNSYNSPLHFGNGTRLTVT.

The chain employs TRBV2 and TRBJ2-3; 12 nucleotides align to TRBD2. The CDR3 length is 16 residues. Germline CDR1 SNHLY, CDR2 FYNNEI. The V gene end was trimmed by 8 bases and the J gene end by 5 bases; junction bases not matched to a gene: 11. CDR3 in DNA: TGTGCCAGCGGACCTTGGACTAGCGGGGAGGAAGATACGCAGTATTTT. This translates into CASGPWTSGEEDTQYF.

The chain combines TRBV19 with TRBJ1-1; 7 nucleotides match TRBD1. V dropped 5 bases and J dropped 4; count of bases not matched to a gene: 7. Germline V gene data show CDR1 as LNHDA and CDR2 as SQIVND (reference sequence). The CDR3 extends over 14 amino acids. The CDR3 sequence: CASSPTGVATEAFF. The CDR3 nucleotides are TGTGCCAGTAGTCCCACAGGGGTAGCCACTGAAGCTTTCTTT.

In nucleotides, the CDR3 is TGTGCCAGCAGCTACCGAAGGGTGGCCATCGACAATGAGCAGTTCTTC. Translated, it gives CASSYRRVAIDNEQFF. The chain employs TRBV7-9 and TRBJ2-1; D gene uncertain. This CDR3 spans 16 amino acids. With 4 bases removed from V and 5 bases from J, the gap between germline ends came to 18 bases. The germline V gene has CDR1 SEHNR and CDR2 FQNEAQ (reference sequence).